The 8 T cell receptor beta chains below were found in one sample sequenced in a study of blood T cell repertoires in COVID-19. The data were produced by immunoSEQ multiplex PCR, yet TCRdb's version contains in-frame clones alone and is incomplete. The sample records around 100,000 clones, 84% being singletons. Sequencing was carried out using peripheral blood. The receptors were sampled from a man aged 55 to 70 with acute or convalescent COVID-19.

The chain has TRBV7-9 and TRBJ1-2; a weak D match, TRBD1 (5 bases). Trimming pared 5 bases from V and 4 bases from J, leaving 11 bases between. Per germline, CDR1 SEHNR and CDR2 FQNEAQ (reference sequence). The CDR3 runs to 13 residues. The CDR3 nucleotides are TGTGCCAGCAGCACCCCTGACAGCTATGGCTACACCTTC. Protein: CASSTPDSYGYTF.

This clone was seen a single time. The rearrangement uses TRBV10-2 and TRBJ2-1; 7 bases are shared with TRBD1. The V gene's germline CDR1 is WSHSY and CDR2 SAAADI. V was pared by 3 bases and J by 9 bases, with 5 bases of the junction left unmatched. The CDR3 is 13 amino acids. CDR3 DNA: TGCGCCAGCAGTGAAGGGGGCCCAGGTGAGCAGTTCTTC. It specifies CASSEGGPGEQFF.

The chain couples TRBV19 to TRBJ2-1; D is unclear. The V and J ends lost 8 bases and 2 bases respectively, with 10 bases between them. The CDR3 covers 13 residues. Germline V gene data show CDR1 as LNHDA and CDR2 as SQIVND (reference sequence). The CDR3 nucleotides read TGTGCCAGTGGCCCAAACCCCTACAATGAGCAGTTCTTC. Translating gives CASGPNPYNEQFF.

The genes are TRBV6-2 or TRBV6-3 and TRBJ2-1, with a possible D match to TRBD2 (6 bases). V was shortened by 2 bases and J by 0 bases, with 14 bases between the two germline ends. This CDR3 is 17 amino acids long. Germline CDR1 reads MNHEY; CDR2 reads SVGEGT. CDR3 amino acids: CASSYHLADISYNEQFF. Written as DNA, the CDR3 is TGTGCCAGCAGTTACCACTTAGCGGATATCTCCTACAATGAGCAGTTCTTC.

The chain uses TRBV11-2 and TRBJ2-1, with a weak D call TRBD2 (5 bases). Trimming took 0 bases from V and 8 from J, leaving 8 bases between them. Per germline, CDR1 SGHAT and CDR2 FQNNGV. This CDR3 is built from 13 residues. The CDR3 DNA is TGTGCCAGCAGCTTAGATAGGAGGCATGAGCAGTTCTTC. It specifies CASSLDRRHEQFF.

This clone has ten or more counts. The chain employs TRBV7-9 and TRBJ2-7; D unresolved. The CDR3 has 12 residues. Germline V gene data show CDR1 as SEHNR and CDR2 as FQNEAQ (reference sequence). V lost 6 bases and J lost 4, with 10 bases in between. The CDR3 nucleotides are TGTGCCAGCAGGTCCGACACGTACGAGCAGTACTTC. Translating gives CASRSDTYEQYF. Variable domain in full (rest from reference TRBV7-9 and TRBJ2-7): DTGVSQNPRHKITKRGQNVTFRCDPISEHNRLYWYRQTLGQGPEFLTYFQNEAQLEKSRLLSDRFSAERPKGSFSTLEIQRTEQGDSAMYLCASRSDTYEQYFGPGTRLTVT.

The chain uses TRBV9 and TRBJ2-2; weak D call: TRBD1 (6 bases). CDR1 SGDLS and CDR2 YYNGEE come from the germline V gene. This CDR3 has 16 amino acids. The V and J ends lost 0 bases and 5 bases respectively, with 14 bases between them. CDR3 protein: CASSVGTGTWTGELFF. The CDR3 DNA reads TGTGCCAGCAGCGTAGGAACAGGGACGTGGACCGGGGAGCTGTTTTTT.

The V gene is TRBV7-2, the J gene TRBJ2-3; TRBD1 might be the D (5 bases). CDR3 length: 14 residues. Germline V CDR1 and CDR2: SGHTA, FQGNSA. Trimming pared 6 bases from V and 3 bases from J, leaving 13 bases between. The CDR3 loop reads CASRFIRVTDTQYF. DNA of the CDR3: TGTGCCAGCAGATTCATCAGGGTGACAGATACGCAGTATTTT.